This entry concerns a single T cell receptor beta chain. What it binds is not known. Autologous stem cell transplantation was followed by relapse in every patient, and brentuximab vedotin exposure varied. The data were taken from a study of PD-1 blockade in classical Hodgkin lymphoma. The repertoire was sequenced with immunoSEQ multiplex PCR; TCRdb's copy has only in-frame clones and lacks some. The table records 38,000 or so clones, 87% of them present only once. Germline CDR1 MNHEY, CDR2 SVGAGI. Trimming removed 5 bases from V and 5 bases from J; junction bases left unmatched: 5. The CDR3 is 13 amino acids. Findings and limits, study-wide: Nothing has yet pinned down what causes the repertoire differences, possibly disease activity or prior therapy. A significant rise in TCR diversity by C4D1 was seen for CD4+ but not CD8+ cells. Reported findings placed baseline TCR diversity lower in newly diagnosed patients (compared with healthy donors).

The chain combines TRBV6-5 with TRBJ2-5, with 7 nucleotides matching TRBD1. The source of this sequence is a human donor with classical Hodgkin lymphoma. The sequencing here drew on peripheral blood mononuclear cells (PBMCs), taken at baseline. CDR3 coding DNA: TGTGCCAGCAGTCAGACAGGGCCTGAGACCCAGTACTTC. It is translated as CASSQTGPETQYF.